This TCR beta chain appears in the sequencing data of a study of vaccination and CD4 T cells after COVID-19. Documented treatment: approximately 10-day PBMC culture with coronavirus spike peptide pools or control peptides (ViraFEST assay). Trimming took 5 bases from V and 6 from J; bases not matched to a gene: 6. The CDR3 has 14 residues. The V gene's germline CDR1 is MNHNS and CDR2 SASEGT. As for this clonotype: Its antigen is not identified.

Cultured CD4+ T cells had their DNA profiled by the Oncomine TCR Beta short-read assay. From CD4+ T cells that had been cultured, genomic DNA was extracted. TCRdb processed the PCR reads anew with MiXCR; each CDR3 protein has one entry. The sample gives about 2,800 distinct CDR3 sequences, roughly 84% of which show up once; 35% to 45% is in the top ten. The chain recombines TRBV6-1 with TRBJ2-7; 11 positions match TRBD1. The sample was CD4+ T cells from blood, cultured in vitro. The TCR sequence derives from a human donor who had recovered from COVID-19. The CDR3 loop reads CASSTGQGAGEQYF. In DNA form, the CDR3 reads TGTGCCAGCAGTACCGGACAGGGGGCGGGCGAGCAGTACTTC.